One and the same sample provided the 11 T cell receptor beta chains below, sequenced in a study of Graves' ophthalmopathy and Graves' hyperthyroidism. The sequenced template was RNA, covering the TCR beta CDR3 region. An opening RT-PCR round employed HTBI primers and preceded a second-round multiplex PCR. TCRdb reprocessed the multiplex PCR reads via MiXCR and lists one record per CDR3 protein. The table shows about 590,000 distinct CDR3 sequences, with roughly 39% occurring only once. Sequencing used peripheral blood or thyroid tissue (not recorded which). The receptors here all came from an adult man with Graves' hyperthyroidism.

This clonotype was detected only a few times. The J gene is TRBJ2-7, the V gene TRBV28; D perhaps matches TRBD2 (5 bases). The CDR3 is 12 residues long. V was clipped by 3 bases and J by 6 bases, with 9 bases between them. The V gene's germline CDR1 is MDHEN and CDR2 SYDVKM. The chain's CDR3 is CASSFGAGEQYF. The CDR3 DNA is TGTGCCAGCAGTTTCGGTGCGGGCGAGCAGTACTTC.

The CDR3 sequence is CSATGTGAGTEAFF. For the CDR3, the DNA is TGCAGTGCAACCGGGACAGGGGCTGGCACTGAAGCTTTCTTT. The chain is built from TRBV20-1 and TRBJ1-1, with 10 positions matching TRBD1. The CDR3 loop spans 14 amino acids. The junction had 8 bases not matched to a gene; V was cut back by 6 bases and J by 4 bases. The V gene's germline CDR1 is DFQATT and CDR2 SNEGSKA (reference sequence).

CDR3 sequence: CASSFWQDNTGELFF. CDR3 nucleotides: TGTGCCAGCAGTTTCTGGCAGGACAACACCGGGGAGCTGTTTTTT. The chain uses TRBV12-3 or TRBV12-4 and TRBJ2-2; D is unresolved. The V and J ends lost 3 bases and 2 bases respectively, with 10 bases between them. This CDR3 is built from 15 residues.

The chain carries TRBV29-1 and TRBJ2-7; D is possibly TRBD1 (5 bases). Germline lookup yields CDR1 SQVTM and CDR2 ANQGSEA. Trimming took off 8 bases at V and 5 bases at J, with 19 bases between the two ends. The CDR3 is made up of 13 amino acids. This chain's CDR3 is CSSPTVGRNEQYF. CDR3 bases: TGCAGCTCACCTACTGTGGGGCGCAACGAGCAGTACTTC.

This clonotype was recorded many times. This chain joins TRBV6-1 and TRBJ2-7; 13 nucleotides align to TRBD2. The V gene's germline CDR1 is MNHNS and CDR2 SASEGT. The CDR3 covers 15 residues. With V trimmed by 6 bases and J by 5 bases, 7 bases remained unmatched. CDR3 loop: CASSRIGLAGDEQYF. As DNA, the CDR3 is TGTGCCAGCAGCCGCATCGGACTAGCGGGAGACGAGCAGTACTTC.

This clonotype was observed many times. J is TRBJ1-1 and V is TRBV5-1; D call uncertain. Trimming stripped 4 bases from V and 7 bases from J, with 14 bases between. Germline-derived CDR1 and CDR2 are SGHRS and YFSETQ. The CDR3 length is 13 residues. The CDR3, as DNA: TGCGCCAGCAGCGAAACAGTGAGTAGTGAAGCTTTCTTT. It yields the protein CASSETVSSEAFF.

In DNA form, the CDR3 reads TGTGCCAGCAGTTTATCCGCAGGGAAGTACGAGCAGTACTTC. It codes for CASSLSAGKYEQYF. The chain couples TRBV6-1 to TRBJ2-7; D perhaps matches TRBD1 (5 bases). V was clipped by 5 bases and J by 4 bases, with 15 bases between them. This CDR3 spans 14 amino acids. Germline CDR1 reads MNHNS; CDR2 reads SASEGT.

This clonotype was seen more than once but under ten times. The CDR3 region is CASRRTGPMNTEAFF. As DNA, the CDR3 is TGTGCCAGCAGGAGGACAGGGCCCATGAACACTGAAGCTTTCTTT. The genes are TRBV19 and TRBJ1-1; 8 positions match TRBD1. V was clipped by 9 bases and J by 0 bases; unmatched bases: 9. The CDR3 consists of 15 residues. Germline loops: CDR1 LNHDA, CDR2 SQIVND (reference sequence).

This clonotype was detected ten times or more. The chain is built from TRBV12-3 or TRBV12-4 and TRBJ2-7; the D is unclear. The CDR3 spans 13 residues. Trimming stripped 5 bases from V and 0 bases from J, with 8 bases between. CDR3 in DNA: TGTGCCAGCAGTCCATATAGCTCCTACGAGCAGTACTTC. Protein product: CASSPYSSYEQYF.

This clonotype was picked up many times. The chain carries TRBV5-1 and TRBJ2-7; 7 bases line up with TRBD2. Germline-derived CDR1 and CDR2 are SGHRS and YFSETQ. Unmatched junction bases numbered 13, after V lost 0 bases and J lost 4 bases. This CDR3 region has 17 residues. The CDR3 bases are TGCGCCAGCAGCTTGGCCACGTCCCGGCTAGCGGATTACGAGCAGTACTTC. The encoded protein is CASSLATSRLADYEQYF.

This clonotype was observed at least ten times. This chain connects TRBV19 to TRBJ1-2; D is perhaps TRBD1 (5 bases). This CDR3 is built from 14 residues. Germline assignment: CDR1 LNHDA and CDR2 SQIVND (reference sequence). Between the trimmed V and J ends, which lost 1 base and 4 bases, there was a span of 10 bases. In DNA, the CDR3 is TGTGCCAGTAGTATAGGCGGGGCCTCCTATGGCTACACCTTC. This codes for CASSIGGASYGYTF. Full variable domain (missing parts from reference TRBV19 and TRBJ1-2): DGGITQSPKYLFRKEGQNVTLSCEQNLNHDAMYWYRQDPGQGLRLIYYSQIVNDFQKGDIAEGYSVSREKKESFPLTVTSAQKNPTAFYLCASSIGGASYGYTFGSGTRLTVV.